Presented here are 25 T cell receptor beta chains from one specimen sequenced in a study of cytomegalovirus exposure and HLA in healthy donors. Vbeta (60) and Jbeta (13) primers were used in the PCR. Using immunoSEQ multiplex PCR, the repertoire was profiled, and TCRdb retains in-frame clones only, with some absent. The table includes fewer than 250,000 clones, roughly 80% detected once. Sample: PBMCs. All receptors come from a male donor in good health and CMV-seronegative.

The CDR3 DNA reads TGTGCCAGCAGCGTAGGGGCCTCAATGAACACTGAAGCTTTCTTT. Residues: CASSVGASMNTEAFF. The chain couples TRBV7-3 to TRBJ1-1, with a weak D call TRBD1 (5 bases). The germline V and J ends were trimmed by 5 bases and 0 bases, with 13 bases remaining between them. Germline CDR1 reads SGHTA; CDR2 reads FQGTGA. The CDR3 covers 15 residues.

The gene calls are TRBV29-1 and TRBJ2-5, with D uncertain. CDR3 length equals 14 residues. Germline loops: CDR1 SQVTM, CDR2 ANQGSEA. V was pared by 3 bases and J by 5 bases, with 16 bases between. This CDR3 reads CSVEVWSRGETQYF. The CDR3, as DNA: TGCAGCGTTGAGGTCTGGAGTCGTGGGGAGACCCAGTACTTC.

The V gene is TRBV27, the J gene TRBJ1-5, with D maybe TRBD1 (6 bases). The V and J ends lost 4 bases and 1 base respectively, with 8 bases between them. Per germline, CDR1 MNHEY and CDR2 SMNVEV (reference sequence). The CDR3 contains 14 residues. The CDR3 loop reads CASSSRGSNQPQHF. CDR3 in DNA: TGTGCCAGCAGTTCCAGGGGCAGCAATCAGCCCCAGCATTTT.

This clone was found once. The chain joins TRBV2 to TRBJ1-5; D is perhaps TRBD1 (5 bases). V lost 6 bases and J lost 0, with 15 bases in between. Germline-derived CDR1 and CDR2 are SNHLY and FYNNEI. The CDR3 runs to 16 residues. The DNA for the CDR3 is TGTGCCAGCAGAACGACAGAAAACTATAGCAATCAGCCCCAGCATTTT. Translating gives CASRTTENYSNQPQHF.

The DNA for the CDR3 is TGTGCCAGCATTCTACCGGGACAGGGCTACGAGCAGTACTTC. Residues: CASILPGQGYEQYF. This chain connects TRBV2 to TRBJ2-7; 9 bases agree with TRBD1. V lost 7 bases to trimming and J lost 3 bases; unmatched junction nucleotides: 7. Per germline, CDR1 SNHLY and CDR2 FYNNEI. This CDR3 contains 14 residues.

The rearrangement links TRBV6-5 to TRBJ2-2; D gene ambiguous. Between the trimmed V and J ends, which lost 3 bases and 3 bases, there was a span of 11 bases. This CDR3 is 15 amino acids long. Germline V gene lookup returns CDR1 MNHEY and CDR2 SVGAGI. The CDR3 region has the DNA TGTGCCAGCAGTTATCGACCAGACTACACCGGGGAGCTGTTTTTT. Encoded protein: CASSYRPDYTGELFF.

This chain uses TRBV6-6 with TRBJ2-1; possibly TRBD1 for D (5 bases). The V and J ends lost 0 bases and 10 bases respectively, with 10 bases between them. The CDR3 has 13 residues. The germline CDR1 and CDR2 sequences are MNHNY and SVGAGI (reference sequence). This CDR3 reads CASSYSTGGEQFF. CDR3 nucleotide sequence: TGTGCCAGCAGTTACTCCACAGGTGGGGAGCAGTTCTTC.

The chain has TRBV10-1 and TRBJ2-5, with 8 bases fitting TRBD2. With 2 bases clipped from V and 1 base from J, the junction kept 6 bases outside the gene matches. This CDR3 has 16 residues. Germline V gene data show CDR1 as WNHNN and CDR2 as SYGVQD (reference sequence). CDR3 sequence reads: CASSETLAGPQETQYF. In nucleotides, the CDR3 is TGCGCCAGCAGTGAGACGCTAGCGGGCCCCCAAGAGACCCAGTACTTC.

The CDR3 coding sequence is TGTGCCACCGGCCTTAGCGGCAACTCCTACGAGCAGTACTTC. Translated, it gives CATGLSGNSYEQYF. The rearrangement links TRBV10-3 to TRBJ2-7, with D tentatively TRBD2 (6 bases). Per the germline V gene, CDR1 is ENHRY and CDR2 is SYGVKD. V was cut by 10 bases and J by 0 bases, with 16 bases left in between. The CDR3 sequence is 14 residues long.

Here the CDR3 reads CASSDRAKSIHGYTF. In DNA, the CDR3 is TGTGCCAGCAGCGACAGGGCGAAGTCTATTCATGGCTACACCTTC. The chain has TRBV14 and TRBJ1-2; 7 nucleotides line up with TRBD1. The germline CDR1 and CDR2 sequences are SGHDN and FVKESK. This CDR3 is 15 amino acids long. The trim removed 5 bases at V and 6 bases at J, leaving 12 bases unmatched.

This sequence joins TRBV29-1 and TRBJ2-7; D unclear. Trimming pared 4 bases from V and 0 bases from J, leaving 10 bases between. In germline, CDR1 is SQVTM, CDR2 ANQGSEA. The CDR3 covers 13 residues. The CDR3 DNA is TGCAGCGTTGGGGCCCACCCCTCCTACGAGCAGTACTTC. It codes for CSVGAHPSYEQYF.

In its sample, this clone was seen a few times. The DNA of the CDR3 is TGTGCCTGGAGGACCAGGGACATTCCTAATTCACCCCTCCACTTT. As protein: CAWRTRDIPNSPLHF. The chain employs TRBV30 and TRBJ1-6; D might be TRBD1 (6 bases). With 3 bases removed from V and 6 bases from J, the gap between germline ends came to 15 bases. Germline assignment: CDR1 GTSNPN and CDR2 SVGIG (reference sequence). The CDR3 has 15 residues.

The chain links TRBV5-1 to TRBJ1-1, with D possibly TRBD1 on 6 matching bases. This CDR3 region has 15 residues. Trimming removed 0 bases at V and 0 bases at J, with 9 bases between. Germline CDR1 SGHRS, CDR2 YFSETQ. The CDR3 is CASSLVAGVNTEAFF. CDR3 DNA sequence: TGCGCCAGCAGCTTGGTCGCAGGGGTGAACACTGAAGCTTTCTTT.

The V gene is TRBV5-3, the J gene TRBJ2-4; D remains unclear. TRBV5-3 is treated as an ORF (open reading frame) with a function not yet certain. CDR3 length: 15 residues. With 7 bases removed from V and 1 base from J, the gap between germline ends came to 15 bases. The CDR3 DNA reads as TGTGCCAGATCCATCGAGCGATGGGCCAAAAACATTCAGTACTTC. This sequence encodes CARSIERWAKNIQYF.

The DNA for the CDR3 is TGCGCCAGCAGCGGGACAGGGGCGCTCTATGAGCAGTTCTTC. Protein sequence: CASSGTGALYEQFF. The chain couples TRBV5-1 to TRBJ2-1; 10 nucleotides agree with TRBD1. Germline V gives CDR1 SGHRS, CDR2 YFSETQ. V was pared by 4 bases and J by 8 bases, with 6 bases of the junction left unmatched. There are 14 residues in the CDR3. Looking up the rest from reference TRBV5-1 and TRBJ2-1 gives the full variable domain: KAGVTQTPRYLIKTRGQQVTLSCSPISGHRSVSWYQQTPGQGLQFLFEYFSETQRNKGNFPGRFSGRQFSNSRSEMNVSTLELGDSALYLCASSGTGALYEQFFGPGTRLTVL.

This chain uses TRBV5-1 with TRBJ2-7, with a possible D match to TRBD1 (7 bases). V lost 1 base, J lost 0 bases, and 17 bases lay in between. The germline CDR1 and CDR2 sequences are SGHRS and YFSETQ. This CDR3 region has 17 residues. CDR3 loop: CASSLWAGGTSSYEQYF. As DNA, the CDR3 is TGCGCCAGCAGCTTGTGGGCAGGGGGGACGAGCTCCTACGAGCAGTACTTC.

This clone was seen a handful of times. The V and J genes are TRBV18 and TRBJ1-1, with D unresolved. Trimming removed 1 base at V and 5 bases at J, with 11 bases between. CDR1 is KGHSH, CDR2 LQKENI, per germline. The CDR3 has 14 residues. CDR3 sequence: CASSPQALRTEAFF. The CDR3 nucleotides are TGTGCCAGCTCACCACAAGCCTTGCGGACTGAAGCTTTCTTT.

This clone was recorded a few times. V and J are TRBV2 and TRBJ1-1; D possibly corresponds to TRBD1 (5 bases). V shed 0 bases and J shed 4 bases, with 12 bases lying between them. There are 15 residues in the CDR3. CDR1 is SNHLY, CDR2 FYNNEI, per germline. In nucleotides, the CDR3 is TGTGCCAGCAGTGAAGCTAGGGGAAGGGGCACTGAAGCTTTCTTT. Amino acid sequence: CASSEARGRGTEAFF. The full variable domain, with the rest looked up from reference TRBV2 and TRBJ1-1, is EPEVTQTPSHQVTQMGQEVILRCVPISNHLYFYWYRQILGQKVEFLVSFYNNEISEKSEIFDDQFSVERPDGSNFTLKIRSTKLEDSAMYFCASSEARGRGTEAFFGQGTRLTVV.

The J gene is TRBJ2-7, the V gene TRBV19; TRBD1 aligns across 7 bases. After removal of 8 bases from V and 1 base from J, the junction contained 11 bases not matched to a gene. Germline CDR1 and CDR2: LNHDA and SQIVND (reference sequence). This CDR3 contains 15 residues. CDR3: CASRLHGQESYEQYF. The CDR3 DNA is TGTGCCAGTCGACTCCATGGACAGGAGTCCTACGAGCAGTACTTC. The full variable domain, in which reference TRBV19 and TRBJ2-7 provide the parts outside the CDR3, is DGGITQSPKYLFRKEGQNVTLSCEQNLNHDAMYWYRQDPGQGLRLIYYSQIVNDFQKGDIAEGYSVSREKKESFPLTVTSAQKNPTAFYLCASRLHGQESYEQYFGPGTRLTVT.

This clone has a handful of counts. The chain has TRBV7-2 and TRBJ2-7; D gene unclear. Germline V gene sequence: CDR1 SGHTA, CDR2 FQGNSA. Trimming took 2 bases from V and 0 from J, leaving 8 bases between them. The CDR3 contains 14 residues. The CDR3 protein is CASSLFLNSYEQYF. CDR3 DNA: TGTGCCAGCAGCTTATTTCTTAACTCCTACGAGCAGTACTTC.

In DNA form, the CDR3 reads TGCGCCAGCAGCTTCAGACTAGCGGGAGGGCCAAGCTCCTACGAGCAGTACTTC. Amino acid sequence: CASSFRLAGGPSSYEQYF. The V gene is TRBV5-1, the J gene TRBJ2-5; 14 bases map to TRBD2. With the DNA end fitting TRBJ2-7 better, the J assignment may be wrong. The CDR3 sequence is 18 residues long. Germline values: CDR1 SGHRS, CDR2 YFSETQ.

The gene calls are TRBV10-2 and TRBJ2-7; tentative D call: TRBD2 (5 bases). With 4 bases removed from V and 6 bases from J, the gap between germline ends came to 16 bases. The length of the CDR3 is 14 residues. Germline V CDR1 and CDR2: WSHSY, SAAADI. CDR3 nucleotide sequence: TGCGCCAGCAGTGCCCTCGAGGGCGCGGGCGAGCAGTACTTC. The encoded protein is CASSALEGAGEQYF.

V usage is TRBV28 and J usage is TRBJ1-4, with D tentatively TRBD1 (5 bases). The V end lost 6 bases, the J end lost 8 bases, and 16 bases lay between the germline ends. The V gene's germline CDR1 is MDHEN and CDR2 SYDVKM. The CDR3 contains 14 residues. The CDR3 DNA follows: TGTGCCAGCAGAAGCGGAGGGAGGGGAGAAAAACTGTTTTTT. Translating gives CASRSGGRGEKLFF.

The V call is TRBV6-1, the J call TRBJ1-4, with a tentative D call TRBD1 (6 bases). The CDR3 loop spans 15 amino acids. Deletions cut 8 bases from V and 3 bases from J, with 16 bases between. Germline-derived CDR1 and CDR2 are MNHNS and SASEGT. CDR3 nucleotides: TGTGCCAGCCAGCTATCAGGGGTGTCTAATGAAAAACTGTTTTTT. It yields the protein CASQLSGVSNEKLFF.

This clone has more than one count but fewer than ten. The chain couples TRBV2 to TRBJ2-3, with 7 bases matching TRBD2. With V trimmed by 6 bases and J by 4 bases, 7 bases remained unmatched. The CDR3 extends over 14 amino acids. Germline V gene data show CDR1 as SNHLY and CDR2 as FYNNEI. CDR3 sequence (DNA): TGTGCCAGCAGAGAGGGACTACGGGCAGATACGCAGTATTTT. Amino acid sequence: CASREGLRADTQYF.